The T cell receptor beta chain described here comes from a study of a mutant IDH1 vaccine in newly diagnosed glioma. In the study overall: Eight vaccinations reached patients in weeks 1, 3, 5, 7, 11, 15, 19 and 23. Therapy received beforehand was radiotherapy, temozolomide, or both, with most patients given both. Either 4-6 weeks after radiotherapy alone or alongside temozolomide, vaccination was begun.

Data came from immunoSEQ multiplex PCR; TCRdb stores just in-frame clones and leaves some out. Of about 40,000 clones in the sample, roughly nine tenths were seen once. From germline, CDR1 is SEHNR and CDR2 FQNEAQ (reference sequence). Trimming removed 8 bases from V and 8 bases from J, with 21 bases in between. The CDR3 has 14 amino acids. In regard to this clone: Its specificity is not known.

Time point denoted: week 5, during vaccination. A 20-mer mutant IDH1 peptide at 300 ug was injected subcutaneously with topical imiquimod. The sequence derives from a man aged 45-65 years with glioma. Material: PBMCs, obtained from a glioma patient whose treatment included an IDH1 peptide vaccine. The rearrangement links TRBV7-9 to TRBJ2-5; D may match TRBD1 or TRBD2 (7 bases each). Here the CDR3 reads CASSDRDYKSTQYF. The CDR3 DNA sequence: TGTGCCAGCTCCGACAGGGACTACAAGAGTACCCAGTACTTC.